This T cell receptor (beta chain) is from a study of identical twins. The CDR3 runs to 16 residues. Germline CDR1 reads LNHDA; CDR2 reads SQIVND (reference sequence). V lost 2 bases to trimming and J lost 5 bases; unmatched junction nucleotides: 9. Only a few counts were recorded for this clonotype. Template switching, a step in the protocol, added a universal primer site, and cDNA carried unique molecular identifiers. MiXCR was run by TCRdb on the 5' RACE reads, yielding one entry per CDR3 protein. The sample has approximately 550,000 distinct CDR3 sequences, around 24% seen once. The same specimen was also included in a second study, on yellow fever vaccine responses in identical twins. From that report: In identical twins, vaccine T cell responses appeared partly shared and partly individual.

Sequencing was carried out using CD4+ T cells sorted from blood. The chain couples TRBV19 to TRBJ2-3, with 8 bases aligning to TRBD2. The TCR sequence derives from a woman aged 18-29 years in good health. Written as DNA, the CDR3 is TGTGCCAGTAGTATAATTTCGGGAGGGCCACGAGATACGCAGTATTTT. It is translated as CASSIISGGPRDTQYF.